The 26 T cell receptor beta chains reported below all come from one sample, sequenced in a study of shared T cell receptors in the human thymus. Clones were read by immunoSEQ multiplex PCR, and TCRdb kept only the in-frame ones, dropping some. The sample consists of over 450,000 clones, around 82% of them appearing once. The data were also submitted as part of a second study, on human thymus T cells.

The material sequenced was thymocytes. The receptors derive from a boy in the first two years of life with a congenital heart defect.

The genes are TRBV7-2 and TRBJ2-7; tentatively, D is TRBD1 (5 bases). CDR1 and CDR2 from the germline V gene are SGHTA and FQGNSA. The CDR3 spans 17 residues. The ends were cut back, 0 bases at V and 0 bases at J, with 15 bases in the middle. CDR3 nucleotide sequence: TGTGCCAGCAGCTTAGCCCCTTTGACAGCCTTCTCCTACGAGCAGTACTTC. Translating it yields CASSLAPLTAFSYEQYF.

This clone came up a few times. The chain is built from TRBV21-1 and TRBJ1-5. TRBV21-1 is annotated as a pseudogene. This CDR3 has 14 residues. The CDR3 loop is CASSNGGSNQPQHF. The CDR3 DNA sequence: TGTGCCAGCAGCAACGGGGGGAGCAATCAGCCCCAGCATTTT.

The chain couples TRBV5-1 to TRBJ2-7; 12 positions agree with TRBD2. The CDR3 covers 18 residues. The V and J ends lost 0 bases and 4 bases, in that order; junction bases with no gene match: 11. Germline CDR1 SGHRS, CDR2 YFSETQ. CDR3 protein: CASSLVAGLAGLAYEQYF. Written as DNA, the CDR3 is TGCGCCAGCAGCTTGGTGGCAGGACTAGCGGGGCTCGCTTACGAGCAGTACTTC.

This clone was detected only a few times. The V and J genes are TRBV7-2 and TRBJ1-1; 7 bases match TRBD1. The length of the CDR3 is 13 residues. V trimming: 4 bases; J trimming: 1 base; junction bases outside the gene matches: 0. In germline, CDR1 is SGHTA, CDR2 FQGNSA. The CDR3 region is CASSWTGNTEAFF. The CDR3 DNA sequence: TGTGCCAGCAGCTGGACAGGGAACACTGAAGCTTTCTTT.

The chain carries TRBV7-8 and TRBJ2-7; 9 bases are a match to TRBD1. Germline CDR1 is SGHVS and CDR2 is FQNEAQ. The CDR3 totals 15 residues. The trim removed 5 bases at V and 7 bases at J, leaving 12 bases unmatched. This CDR3 is CASSLHPGQGEEQYF. CDR3 DNA: TGTGCCAGCAGCCTCCACCCGGGACAGGGCGAAGAGCAGTACTTC.

The chain couples TRBV6-1 to TRBJ2-3; possibly TRBD1 for D (5 bases). V was clipped by 5 bases and J by 3 bases, with 12 bases between them. The CDR3 contains 14 residues. Germline lookup yields CDR1 MNHNS and CDR2 SASEGT. The CDR3 here is CASSWTRKTDTQYF. The CDR3 nucleotides are TGTGCCAGCAGTTGGACAAGGAAGACAGATACGCAGTATTTT.

In this sample, this clone turned up once. V is TRBV19 and J is TRBJ2-4; 10 positions agree with TRBD1. Trimming cost V 3 bases and J 3 bases; bases outside gene matches: 2. The CDR3 is 15 amino acids. Looked up from germline, CDR1 is LNHDA and CDR2 is SQIVND (reference sequence). CDR3 sequence (DNA): TGTGCCAGTAGTATTGACAGGGGGCACAAAAACATTCAGTACTTC. Encoded protein: CASSIDRGHKNIQYF.

The chain is built from TRBV4-2 and TRBJ2-1; TRBD1 matches 8 bases. From germline, CDR1 is LGHNA and CDR2 YNFKEQ. This CDR3 region has 18 residues. With 2 bases clipped from V and 6 bases from J, the junction kept 15 bases outside the gene matches. The CDR3 spells CASSQHDRQGSACNEQFF. For the CDR3, the DNA is TGTGCCAGCAGCCAACACGACCGACAGGGGAGCGCATGCAATGAGCAGTTCTTC.

This clone turned up a few times. The chain uses TRBV7-2 and TRBJ2-1; TRBD2 matches at 9 bases. Trimming cost V 5 bases and J 6 bases; bases outside gene matches: 17. Germline values: CDR1 SGHTA, CDR2 FQGNSA. The CDR3 sequence is 18 residues long. The CDR3, as DNA: TGTGCCAGCAGCCTAGGCCACTTCCTAGCGGGATTGGGCAATGAGCAGTTCTTC. Its protein product is CASSLGHFLAGLGNEQFF.

This sequence joins TRBV15 and TRBJ1-5; D is uncertain. V lost 5 bases and J 0 bases, leaving 11 bases between the germline ends. Germline V gene lookup returns CDR1 LNHNV and CDR2 YYDKDF (reference sequence). This CDR3 spans 15 amino acids. The CDR3 DNA follows: TGTGCCACCAGCCACCGGGGATATAGCAATCAGCCCCAGCATTTT. Its translation: CATSHRGYSNQPQHF.

The chain links TRBV5-1 to TRBJ2-7; 7 bases line up with TRBD1. Trimming removed 5 bases from V and 5 bases from J; junction bases left unmatched: 7. The CDR3 has 13 amino acids. Looked up from germline, CDR1 is SGHRS and CDR2 is YFSETQ. The CDR3 nucleotides read TGCGCCAGCAGGGATACAGGGGCACACGAGCAGTACTTC. Its translation: CASRDTGAHEQYF.

The V call is TRBV5-1, the J call TRBJ2-1, with 9 nucleotides matching TRBD2. Trimming cost V 4 bases and J 8 bases; bases outside gene matches: 13. The CDR3 spans 16 residues. Germline V lookup: CDR1 SGHRS, CDR2 YFSETQ. CDR3 in amino acids: CASSRVAGVVTYEQFF. The CDR3 nucleotides are TGCGCCAGCAGCCGGGTAGCGGGAGTCGTTACCTATGAGCAGTTCTTC.

This clone turned up a few times. The CDR3 here is CASSQRGLEVYEQYF. CDR3 in DNA: TGTGCCAGCAGCCAGCGGGGACTAGAGGTCTACGAGCAGTACTTC. This rearrangement joins TRBV14 to TRBJ2-7; 8 bases are a match to TRBD2. CDR3 length equals 15 residues. Germline CDR1 and CDR2: SGHDN and FVKESK. V trimming: 3 bases; J trimming: 3 bases; junction bases outside the gene matches: 7.

The V and J genes are TRBV9 and TRBJ2-2; TRBD2 is a possible D gene (5 bases). The V gene lost 5 bases and the J gene lost 9 bases, with 17 bases spanning the gap. CDR3 size: 14 residues. Germline V gene lookup returns CDR1 SGDLS and CDR2 YYNGEE. Here the CDR3 DNA reads TGTGCCAGCAGGAGCGGCCCTGATAAACGGGAGCTGTTTTTT. Its protein is CASRSGPDKRELFF.

The rearrangement links TRBV30 to TRBJ1-2; TRBD1 aligns across 10 bases. The germline V gene encodes CDR1 GTSNPN and CDR2 SVGIG (reference sequence). The CDR3 covers 14 residues. With 4 bases clipped from V and 3 bases from J, the junction kept 5 bases outside the gene matches. The CDR3 is CAWTVGQGYYGYTF. CDR3 nucleotides: TGTGCCTGGACTGTGGGACAGGGGTACTATGGCTACACCTTC. The entire variable domain, with the rest obtained from reference TRBV30 and TRBJ1-2, is as follows: SQTIHQWPATLVQPVGSPLSLECTVEGTSNPNLYWYRQAAGRGLQLLFYSVGIGQISSEVPQNLSASRPQDRQFILSSKKLLLSDSGFYLCAWTVGQGYYGYTFGSGTRLTVV.

This clone was seen only a few times. This chain uses TRBV7-9 with TRBJ2-3; TRBD2 is a possible D gene (5 bases). V gave up 5 bases and J gave up 0 bases, with 15 bases separating them. CDR1 and CDR2 (germline): SEHNR, FQNEAQ (reference sequence). The CDR3 is 16 residues long. The CDR3 DNA reads TGTGCCAGCAGCCCCCTGCGGGCCTCTAGCACAGATACGCAGTATTTT. It codes for CASSPLRASSTDTQYF.

The chain carries TRBV7-9 and TRBJ2-7, with TRBD2 matching 7 bases. V lost 5 bases to trimming and J lost 2 bases; unmatched junction nucleotides: 9. CDR3 length: 15 residues. CDR1 SEHNR and CDR2 FQNEAQ come from the germline V gene (reference sequence). The CDR3 loop is CASSPVARETYEQYF. The DNA of the CDR3 is TGTGCCAGCAGCCCAGTGGCGCGGGAGACCTACGAGCAGTACTTC.

The V and J genes are TRBV7-9 and TRBJ2-5; maybe TRBD2 (6 bases). CDR1 and CDR2 (germline): SEHNR, FQNEAQ (reference sequence). The CDR3 loop spans 16 amino acids. Trimming shortened V by 5 bases and J by 1 base, and 17 bases separated the two germline ends. CDR3 residues: CASSQDSGALQETQYF. CDR3 DNA: TGTGCCAGCAGCCAAGACTCGGGAGCCCTCCAAGAGACCCAGTACTTC.

The chain links TRBV4-2 to TRBJ2-7; TRBD1 aligns across 8 bases. CDR3 size: 12 residues. The germline gives CDR1 LGHNA, CDR2 YNFKEQ. V gave up 0 bases and J gave up 11 bases; unmatched junction bases: 3. CDR3 nucleotide sequence: TGTGCCAGCAGCCAAGATGGGACAGGAAAGTACTTC. This translates into CASSQDGTGKYF.

This chain uses TRBV7-8 with TRBJ2-1; a weak D match, TRBD2 (6 bases). Trimming pared 1 base from V and 8 bases from J, leaving 12 bases between. Germline V gene sequence: CDR1 SGHVS, CDR2 FQNEAQ. This CDR3 contains 14 residues. In DNA, the CDR3 is TGTGCCAGCAGCTTAGTTACTAGCAGTGATGAGCAGTTCTTC. Amino acid sequence: CASSLVTSSDEQFF.

The rearrangement links TRBV4-1 to TRBJ2-1; D possibly corresponds to TRBD2 (6 bases). V gave up 5 bases and J gave up 4 bases, with 15 bases separating them. The CDR3 consists of 15 residues. Germline CDR1 MGHRA, CDR2 YSYEKL. Here the CDR3 DNA reads TGCGCCAGCAGCATCAATCCCGGGACTTACAATGAGCAGTTCTTC. Protein sequence: CASSINPGTYNEQFF.

The chain is built from TRBV6-5 and TRBJ1-2, with 9 positions matching TRBD1. Germline CDR1 reads MNHEY; CDR2 reads SVGAGI. With V trimmed by 1 base and J by 2 bases, 5 bases remained unmatched. There are 16 residues in the CDR3. Here the CDR3 DNA reads TGTGCCAGCAGTTACTGGGGGACAGGGAGCAACTATGGCTACACCTTC. This translates into CASSYWGTGSNYGYTF.

The chain recombines TRBV30 with TRBJ1-1; D unresolved. This CDR3 spans 11 amino acids. Trimming cost V 4 bases and J 0 bases, with 3 bases left between them. CDR1 is GTSNPN and CDR2 is SVGIG in the germline V gene (reference sequence). The CDR3 DNA is TGTGCCTGGACCGTGAACACTGAAGCTTTCTTT. This encodes CAWTVNTEAFF.

J is TRBJ2-7 and V is TRBV11-2, with D possibly being TRBD2 (6 bases). V gave up 4 bases and J gave up 0 bases, with 16 bases separating them. Germline V gives CDR1 SGHAT, CDR2 FQNNGV. The CDR3 loop spans 16 amino acids. The CDR3 loop reads CASSSLTSSSSYEQYF. CDR3 nucleotides: TGTGCCAGCAGCTCCCTGACTAGTTCAAGCTCCTACGAGCAGTACTTC.

The chain employs TRBV7-9 and TRBJ2-7; a possible D gene is TRBD1 (8 bases). V was pared by 6 bases and J by 3 bases, with 24 bases between. CDR1 SEHNR and CDR2 FQNEAQ come from the germline V gene (reference sequence). This CDR3 region has 17 residues. The CDR3 is CASSHPRLTGGGYEQYF. In nucleotides, the CDR3 is TGTGCCAGCAGTCACCCTCGACTAACAGGGGGGGGCTACGAGCAGTACTTC.

The chain recombines TRBV6-5 with TRBJ1-1; TRBD1 is a possible D gene (5 bases). CDR1 is MNHEY and CDR2 is SVGAGI in the germline V gene. V lost 2 bases and J lost 1, with 14 bases in between. The CDR3 totals 16 residues. CDR3 nucleotides: TGTGCCAGCAGTTACATCAGGGTGTGGGGGAACACTGAAGCTTTCTTT. Translation: CASSYIRVWGNTEAFF.